This T cell receptor (beta chain) was captured by sequencing in a study of technical replicates of blood from several donors. The ends lost 4 bases at V and 2 bases at J; junction bases unmatched: 5. The CDR3 runs 15 residues. The germline CDR1 and CDR2 sequences are MGHRA and YSYEKL. TCRdb's copy holds only in-frame clones and misses some; the assay was immunoSEQ multiplex PCR. Found here are roughly 80,000 clones, roughly 92% of them singletons; the top ten hold roughly 0.37%. This clonotype was obtained from a human donor in good health. The gene calls are TRBV4-1 and TRBJ2-7; TRBD2 agrees at 10 bases. What was sequenced was T cells isolated from PBMCs. The CDR3 is CASSRTSGEAYEQYF. The CDR3 DNA sequence: TGCGCCAGCAGCCGTACTAGCGGGGAGGCCTACGAGCAGTACTTC.